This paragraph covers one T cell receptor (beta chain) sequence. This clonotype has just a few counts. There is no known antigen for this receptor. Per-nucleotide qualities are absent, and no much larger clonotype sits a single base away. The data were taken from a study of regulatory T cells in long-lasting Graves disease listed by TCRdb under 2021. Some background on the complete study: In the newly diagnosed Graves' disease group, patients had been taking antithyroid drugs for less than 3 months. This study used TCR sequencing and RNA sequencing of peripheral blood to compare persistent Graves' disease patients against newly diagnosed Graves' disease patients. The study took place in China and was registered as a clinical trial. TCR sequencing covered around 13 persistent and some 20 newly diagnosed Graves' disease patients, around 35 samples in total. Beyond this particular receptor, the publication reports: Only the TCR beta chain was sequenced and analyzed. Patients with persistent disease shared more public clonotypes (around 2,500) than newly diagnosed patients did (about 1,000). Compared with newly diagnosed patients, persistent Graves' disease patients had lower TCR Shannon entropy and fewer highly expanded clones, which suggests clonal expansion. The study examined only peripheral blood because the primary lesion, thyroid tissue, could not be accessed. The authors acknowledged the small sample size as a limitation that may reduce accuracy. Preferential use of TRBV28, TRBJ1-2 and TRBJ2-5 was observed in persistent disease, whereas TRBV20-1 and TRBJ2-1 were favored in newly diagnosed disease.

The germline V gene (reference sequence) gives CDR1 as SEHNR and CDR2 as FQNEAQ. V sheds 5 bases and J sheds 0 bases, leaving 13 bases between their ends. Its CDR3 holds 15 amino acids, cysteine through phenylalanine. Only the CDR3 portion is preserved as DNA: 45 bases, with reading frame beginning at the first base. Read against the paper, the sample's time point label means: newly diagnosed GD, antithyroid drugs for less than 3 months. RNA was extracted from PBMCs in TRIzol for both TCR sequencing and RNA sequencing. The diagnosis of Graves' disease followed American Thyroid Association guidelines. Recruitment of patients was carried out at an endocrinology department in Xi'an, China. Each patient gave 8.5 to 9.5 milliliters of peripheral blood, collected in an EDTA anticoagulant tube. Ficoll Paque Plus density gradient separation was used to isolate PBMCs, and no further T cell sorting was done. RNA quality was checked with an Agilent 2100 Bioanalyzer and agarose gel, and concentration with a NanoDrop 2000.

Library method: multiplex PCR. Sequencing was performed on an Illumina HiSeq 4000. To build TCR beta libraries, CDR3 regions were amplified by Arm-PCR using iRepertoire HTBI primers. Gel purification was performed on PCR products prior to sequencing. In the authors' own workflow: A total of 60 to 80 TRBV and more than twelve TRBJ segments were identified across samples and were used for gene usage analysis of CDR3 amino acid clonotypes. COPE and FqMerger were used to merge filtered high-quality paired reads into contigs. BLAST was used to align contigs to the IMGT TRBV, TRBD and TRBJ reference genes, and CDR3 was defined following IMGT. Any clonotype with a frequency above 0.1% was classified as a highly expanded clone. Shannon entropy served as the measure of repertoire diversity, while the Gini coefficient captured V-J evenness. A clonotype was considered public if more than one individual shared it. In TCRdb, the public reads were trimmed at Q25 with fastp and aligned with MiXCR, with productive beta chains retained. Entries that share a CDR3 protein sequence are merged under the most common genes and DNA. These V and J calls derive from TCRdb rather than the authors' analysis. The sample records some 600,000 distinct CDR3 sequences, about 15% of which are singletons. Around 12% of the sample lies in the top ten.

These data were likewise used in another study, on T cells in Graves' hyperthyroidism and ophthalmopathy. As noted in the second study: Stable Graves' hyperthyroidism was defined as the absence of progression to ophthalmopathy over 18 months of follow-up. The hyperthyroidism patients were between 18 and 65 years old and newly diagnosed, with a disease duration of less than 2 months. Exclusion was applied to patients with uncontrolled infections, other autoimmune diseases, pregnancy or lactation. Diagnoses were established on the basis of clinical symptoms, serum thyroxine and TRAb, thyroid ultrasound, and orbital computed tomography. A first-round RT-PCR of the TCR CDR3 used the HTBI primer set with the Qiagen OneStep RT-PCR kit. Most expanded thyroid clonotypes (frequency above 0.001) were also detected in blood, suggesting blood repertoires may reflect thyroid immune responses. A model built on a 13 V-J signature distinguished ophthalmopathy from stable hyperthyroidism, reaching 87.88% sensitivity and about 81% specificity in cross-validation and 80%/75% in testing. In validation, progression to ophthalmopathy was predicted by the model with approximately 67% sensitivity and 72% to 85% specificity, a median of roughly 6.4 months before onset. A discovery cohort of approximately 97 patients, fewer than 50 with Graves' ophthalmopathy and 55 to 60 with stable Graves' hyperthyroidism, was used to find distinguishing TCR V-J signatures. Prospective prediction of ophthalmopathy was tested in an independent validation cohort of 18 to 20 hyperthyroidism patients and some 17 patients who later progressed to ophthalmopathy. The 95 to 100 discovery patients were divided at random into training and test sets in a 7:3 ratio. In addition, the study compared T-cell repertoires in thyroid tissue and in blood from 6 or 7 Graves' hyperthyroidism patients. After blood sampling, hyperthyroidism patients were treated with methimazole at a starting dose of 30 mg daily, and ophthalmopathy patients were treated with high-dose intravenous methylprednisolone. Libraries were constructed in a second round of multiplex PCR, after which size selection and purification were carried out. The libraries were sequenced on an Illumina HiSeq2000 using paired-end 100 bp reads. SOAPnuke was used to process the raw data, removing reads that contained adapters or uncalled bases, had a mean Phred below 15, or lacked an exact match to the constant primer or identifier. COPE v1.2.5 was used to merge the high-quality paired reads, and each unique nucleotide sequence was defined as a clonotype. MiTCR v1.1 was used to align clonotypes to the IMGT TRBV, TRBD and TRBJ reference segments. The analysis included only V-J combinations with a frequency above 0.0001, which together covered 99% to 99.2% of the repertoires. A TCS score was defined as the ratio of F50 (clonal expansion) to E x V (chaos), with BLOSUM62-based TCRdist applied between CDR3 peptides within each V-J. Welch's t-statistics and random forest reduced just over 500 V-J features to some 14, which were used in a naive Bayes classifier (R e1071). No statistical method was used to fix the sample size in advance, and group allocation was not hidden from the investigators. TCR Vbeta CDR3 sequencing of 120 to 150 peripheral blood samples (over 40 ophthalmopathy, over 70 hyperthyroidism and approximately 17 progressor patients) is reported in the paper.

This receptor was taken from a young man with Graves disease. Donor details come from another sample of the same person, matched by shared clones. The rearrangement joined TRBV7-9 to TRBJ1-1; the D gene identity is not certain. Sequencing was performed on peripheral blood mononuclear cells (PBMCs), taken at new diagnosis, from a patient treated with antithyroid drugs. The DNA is TGTGCCAGCAGCCCTCCGGACGGCATGAACACTGAAGCTTTCTTT. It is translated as CASSPPDGMNTEAFF.